The present T cell receptor beta chain was sequenced within a study of T cell responses to AZD1222 COVID-19 vaccine. V shed 4 bases and J shed 5 bases, with 10 bases lying between them. This CDR3 has 13 amino acids. The germline V gene encodes CDR1 SGHRS and CDR2 YFSETQ. Note on this clone: Its antigen is unknown.

Findings of the study overall: The sample set comprised mostly white British donors with more females, and clonal diversity was possibly underestimated.

Clones were sequenced by immunoSEQ multiplex PCR, and TCRdb holds only the in-frame ones, with some missing. The sample yields roughly 150,000 clones, about 88% seen once. This receptor was obtained from an adult in good health. The rearrangement uses TRBV5-1 and TRBJ2-1, with D tentatively TRBD1 (5 bases). The input for sequencing was peripheral blood, taken on day 0 of AZD1222 vaccination. CDR3 in amino acids: CASSPRQHNEQFF. CDR3 nucleotides: TGCGCCAGCAGCCCGCGACAGCACAATGAGCAGTTCTTC.